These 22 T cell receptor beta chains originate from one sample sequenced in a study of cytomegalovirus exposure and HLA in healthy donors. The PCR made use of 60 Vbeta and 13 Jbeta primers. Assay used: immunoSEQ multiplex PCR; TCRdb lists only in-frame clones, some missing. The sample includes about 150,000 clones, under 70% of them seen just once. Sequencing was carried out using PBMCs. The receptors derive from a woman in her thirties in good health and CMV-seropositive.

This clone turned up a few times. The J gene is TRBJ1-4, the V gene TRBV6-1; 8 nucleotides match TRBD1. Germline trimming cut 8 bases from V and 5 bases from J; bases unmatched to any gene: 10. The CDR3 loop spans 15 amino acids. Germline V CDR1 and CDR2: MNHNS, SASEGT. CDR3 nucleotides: TGTGCCAGCCACTACGGGACAGGTGTGAATGAAAAACTGTTTTTT. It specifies CASHYGTGVNEKLFF.

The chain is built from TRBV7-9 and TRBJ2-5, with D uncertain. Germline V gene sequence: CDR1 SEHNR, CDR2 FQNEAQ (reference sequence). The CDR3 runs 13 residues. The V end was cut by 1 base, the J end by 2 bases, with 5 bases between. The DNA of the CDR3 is TGTGCCAGCAGCTTAGGCAGACAAGAGACCCAGTACTTC. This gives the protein CASSLGRQETQYF.

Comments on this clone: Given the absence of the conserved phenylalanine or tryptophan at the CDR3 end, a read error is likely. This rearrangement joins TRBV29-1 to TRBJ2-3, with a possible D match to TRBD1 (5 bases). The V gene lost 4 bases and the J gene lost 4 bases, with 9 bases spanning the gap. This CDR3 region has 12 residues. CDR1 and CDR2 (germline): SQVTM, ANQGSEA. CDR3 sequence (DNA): TGCAGCGTTGGACCAGGGCCAGATACGCAGTATGTT. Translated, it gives CSVGPGPDTQYV.

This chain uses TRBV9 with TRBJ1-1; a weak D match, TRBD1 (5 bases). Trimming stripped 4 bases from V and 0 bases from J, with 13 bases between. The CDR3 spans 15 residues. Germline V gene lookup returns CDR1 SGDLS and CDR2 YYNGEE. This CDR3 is CASSPLRGVNTEAFF. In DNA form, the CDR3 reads TGTGCCAGCAGCCCTCTCCGGGGGGTGAACACTGAAGCTTTCTTT.

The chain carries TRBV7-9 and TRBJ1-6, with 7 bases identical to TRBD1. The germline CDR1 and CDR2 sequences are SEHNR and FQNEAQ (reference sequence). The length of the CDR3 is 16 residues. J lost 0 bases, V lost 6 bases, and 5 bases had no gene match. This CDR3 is CASRPTGPSYNSPLHF. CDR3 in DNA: TGTGCCAGCAGGCCGACAGGGCCCTCCTATAATTCACCCCTCCACTTT.

CDR3 sequence: CAWTPGQGYGNTIYF. The CDR3 DNA sequence: TGTGCCTGGACTCCAGGACAGGGGTATGGAAACACCATATATTTT. The rearrangement links TRBV30 to TRBJ1-3, with TRBD1 matching 9 bases. Unmatched junction bases numbered 7, after V lost 4 bases and J lost 3 bases. This CDR3 comprises 15 residues. Germline V gene data show CDR1 as GTSNPN and CDR2 as SVGIG (reference sequence).

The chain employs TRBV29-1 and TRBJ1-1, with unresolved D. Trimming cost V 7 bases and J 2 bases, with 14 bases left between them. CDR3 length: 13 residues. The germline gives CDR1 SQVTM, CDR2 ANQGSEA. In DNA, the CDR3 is TGCAGCGGCCTTGGTTCCACTAACACTGAAGCTTTCTTT. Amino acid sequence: CSGLGSTNTEAFF. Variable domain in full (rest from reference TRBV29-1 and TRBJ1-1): SAVISQKPSRDICQRGTSLTIQCQVDSQVTMMFWYRQQPGQSLTLIATANQGSEATYESGFVIDKFPISRPNLTFSTLTVSNMSPEDSSIYLCSGLGSTNTEAFFGQGTRLTVV.

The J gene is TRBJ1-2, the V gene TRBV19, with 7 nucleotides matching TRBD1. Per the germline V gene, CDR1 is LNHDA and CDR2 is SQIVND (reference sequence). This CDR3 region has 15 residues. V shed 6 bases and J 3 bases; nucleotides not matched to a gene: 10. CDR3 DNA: TGTGCCAGTAGCCACCCAGGGGACAGCTACTATGGCTACACCTTC. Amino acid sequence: CASSHPGDSYYGYTF.

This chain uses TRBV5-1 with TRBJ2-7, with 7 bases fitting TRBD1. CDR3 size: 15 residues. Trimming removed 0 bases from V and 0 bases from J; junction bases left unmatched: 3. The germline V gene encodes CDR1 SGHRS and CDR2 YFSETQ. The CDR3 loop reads CASSLGGTVSYEQYF. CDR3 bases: TGCGCCAGCAGCTTGGGTGGGACAGTCTCCTACGAGCAGTACTTC.

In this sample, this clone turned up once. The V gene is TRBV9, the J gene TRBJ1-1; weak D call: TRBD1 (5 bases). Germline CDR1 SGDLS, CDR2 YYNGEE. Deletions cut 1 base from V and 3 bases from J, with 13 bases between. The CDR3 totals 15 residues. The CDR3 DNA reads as TGTGCCAGCAGCGTATGGGGGGGGACCGACACTGAAGCTTTCTTT. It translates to CASSVWGGTDTEAFF.

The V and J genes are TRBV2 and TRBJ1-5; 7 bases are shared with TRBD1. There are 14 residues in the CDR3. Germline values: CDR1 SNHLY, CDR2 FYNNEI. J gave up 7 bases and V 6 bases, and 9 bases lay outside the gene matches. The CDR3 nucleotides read TGTGCCAGCAGGACAGGGCGGGGTGGACAGCCCCAGCATTTT. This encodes CASRTGRGGQPQHF.

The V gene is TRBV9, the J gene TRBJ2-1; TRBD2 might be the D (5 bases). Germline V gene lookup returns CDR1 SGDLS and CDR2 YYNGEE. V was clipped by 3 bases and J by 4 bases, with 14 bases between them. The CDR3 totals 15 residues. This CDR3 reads CASSEIGGGYNEQFF. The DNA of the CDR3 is TGTGCCAGCAGCGAGATCGGAGGTGGGTACAATGAGCAGTTCTTC. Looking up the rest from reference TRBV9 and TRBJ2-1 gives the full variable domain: DSGVTQTPKHLITATGQRVTLRCSPRSGDLSVYWYQQSLDQGLQFLIQYYNGEERAKGNILERFSAQQFPDLHSELNLSSLELGDSALYFCASSEIGGGYNEQFFGPGTRLTVL.

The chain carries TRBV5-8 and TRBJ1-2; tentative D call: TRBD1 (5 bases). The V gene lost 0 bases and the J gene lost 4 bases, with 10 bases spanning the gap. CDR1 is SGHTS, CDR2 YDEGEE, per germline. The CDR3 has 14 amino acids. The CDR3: CASSLVGQGYGYTF. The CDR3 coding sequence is TGTGCCAGCAGCTTGGTTGGGCAGGGCTATGGCTACACCTTC.

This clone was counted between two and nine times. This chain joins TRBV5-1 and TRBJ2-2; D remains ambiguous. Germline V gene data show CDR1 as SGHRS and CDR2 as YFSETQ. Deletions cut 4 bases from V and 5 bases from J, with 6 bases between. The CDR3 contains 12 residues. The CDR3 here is CASSLETGELFF. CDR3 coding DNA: TGCGCCAGCAGCCTAGAGACCGGGGAGCTGTTTTTT.

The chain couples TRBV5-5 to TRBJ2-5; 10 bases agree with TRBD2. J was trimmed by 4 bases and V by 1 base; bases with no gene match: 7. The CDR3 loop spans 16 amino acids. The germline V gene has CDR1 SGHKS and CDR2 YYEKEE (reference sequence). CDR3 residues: CASSLMSGGAGETQYF. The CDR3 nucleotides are TGTGCCAGCAGCTTGATGAGCGGGGGGGCCGGAGAGACCCAGTACTTC.

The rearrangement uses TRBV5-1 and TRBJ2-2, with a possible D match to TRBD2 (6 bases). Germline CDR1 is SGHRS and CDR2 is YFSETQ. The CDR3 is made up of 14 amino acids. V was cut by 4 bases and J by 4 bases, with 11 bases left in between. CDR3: CASSPQGLTGELFF. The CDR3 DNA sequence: TGCGCCAGCAGCCCGCAGGGACTCACCGGGGAGCTGTTTTTT.

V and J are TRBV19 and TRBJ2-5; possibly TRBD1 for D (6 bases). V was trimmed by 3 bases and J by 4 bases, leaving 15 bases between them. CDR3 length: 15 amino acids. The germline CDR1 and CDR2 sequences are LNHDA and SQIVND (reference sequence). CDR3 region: CASSMSRGPLETQYF. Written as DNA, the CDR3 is TGTGCCAGTAGTATGAGCAGGGGCCCTTTAGAGACCCAGTACTTC.

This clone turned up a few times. Here the CDR3 reads CASSEISGGHYNEQFF. The CDR3 DNA reads as TGCGCCAGCAGTGAGATTAGCGGGGGCCACTACAATGAGCAGTTCTTC. The chain links TRBV10-2 to TRBJ2-1, with TRBD2 matching 9 bases. This CDR3 comprises 16 residues. Germline CDR1 and CDR2: WSHSY and SAAADI. The junction had 5 bases not matched to a gene; V was cut back by 2 bases and J by 3 bases.

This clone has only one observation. The chain's CDR3 is CASSITRTNYGYTF. CDR3 nucleotide sequence: TGTGCCAGTAGTATCACCAGGACTAACTATGGCTACACCTTC. The rearrangement joins TRBV19 to TRBJ1-2; D is unresolved. Per the germline V gene, CDR1 is LNHDA and CDR2 is SQIVND (reference sequence). This CDR3 spans 14 amino acids. V was pared by 3 bases and J by 0 bases, with 8 bases between.

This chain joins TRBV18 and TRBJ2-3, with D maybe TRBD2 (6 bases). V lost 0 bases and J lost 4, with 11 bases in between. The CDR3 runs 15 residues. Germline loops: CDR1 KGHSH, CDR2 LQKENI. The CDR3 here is CASSPPILASDTQYF. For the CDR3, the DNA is TGTGCCAGCTCACCACCGATACTAGCTTCAGATACGCAGTATTTT.

CDR3 bases: TGTGCCAGCACCATCGAACGGGGGTACATGAACACTGAAGCTTTCTTT. It is translated as CASTIERGYMNTEAFF. The rearrangement joins TRBV7-9 to TRBJ1-1; D is perhaps TRBD1 (5 bases). CDR3 size: 16 residues. Trimming cost V 7 bases and J 0 bases, with 18 bases left between them. Germline loops: CDR1 SEHNR, CDR2 FQNEAQ (reference sequence).

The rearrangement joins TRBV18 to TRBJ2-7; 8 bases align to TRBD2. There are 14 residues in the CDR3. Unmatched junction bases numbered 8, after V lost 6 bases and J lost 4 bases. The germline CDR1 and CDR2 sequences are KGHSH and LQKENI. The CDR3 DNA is TGTGCCAGCTCGGCCGGGGGGGCCGAGTACGAGCAGTACTTC. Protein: CASSAGGAEYEQYF.